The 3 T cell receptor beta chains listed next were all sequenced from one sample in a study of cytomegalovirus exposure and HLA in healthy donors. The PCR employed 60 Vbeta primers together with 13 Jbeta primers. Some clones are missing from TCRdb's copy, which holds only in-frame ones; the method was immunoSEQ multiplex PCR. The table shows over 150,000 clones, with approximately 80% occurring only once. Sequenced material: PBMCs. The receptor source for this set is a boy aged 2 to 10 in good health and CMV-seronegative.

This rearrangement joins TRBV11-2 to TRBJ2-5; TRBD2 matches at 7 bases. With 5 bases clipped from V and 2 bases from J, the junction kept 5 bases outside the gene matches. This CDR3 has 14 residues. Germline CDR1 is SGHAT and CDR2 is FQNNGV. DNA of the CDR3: TGTGCCAGCAGCCCCGCGGGACTACAAGAGACCCAGTACTTC. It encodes CASSPAGLQETQYF. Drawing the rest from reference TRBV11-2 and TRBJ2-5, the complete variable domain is EAGVAQSPRYKIIEKRQSVAFWCNPISGHATLYWYQQILGQGPKLLIQFQNNGVVDDSQLPKDRFSAERLKGVDSTLKIQPAKLEDSAVYLCASSPAGLQETQYFGPGTRLLVL.

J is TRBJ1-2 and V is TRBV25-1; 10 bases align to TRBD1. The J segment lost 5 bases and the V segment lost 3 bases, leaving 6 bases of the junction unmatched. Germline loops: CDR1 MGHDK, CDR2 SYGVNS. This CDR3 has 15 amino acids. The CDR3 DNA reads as TGTGCCAGCAGTGACCGACCGGGACAGGGGTATGGCTACACCTTC. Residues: CASSDRPGQGYGYTF.

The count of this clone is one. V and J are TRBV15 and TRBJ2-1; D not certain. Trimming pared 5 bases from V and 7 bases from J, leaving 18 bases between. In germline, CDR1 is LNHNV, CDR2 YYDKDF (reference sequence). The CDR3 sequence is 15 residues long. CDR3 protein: CATSEVTPRWNEQFF. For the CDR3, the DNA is TGTGCCACCAGCGAAGTAACCCCGAGGTGGAATGAGCAGTTCTTC.